The source of this T cell receptor beta chain is a study of blood T cells in healthy people across ages. Study-wide results and caveats: The lack of PBMC sorting stopped any conclusive naive versus antigen-experienced comparison. CMV infection status of these donors was not known.

The authors ran a second PCR of about 6 to 11 cycles using a sample-barcoded 5' primer and a J-beta primer mix. A template-switch adaptor with 12 random nucleotides tagged each cDNA molecule. A single record per CDR3 protein comes from TCRdb applying MiXCR to the 5' RACE reads. The data show roughly 650,000 distinct CDR3 sequences, approximately 29% seen once. Comment on this clonotype: Its antigen remains unidentified.

Each donor was a healthy Caucasian individual from Russia, aged roughly 6 to 100. Trimming took 9 bases from V and 0 from J, leaving 14 bases between them. The CDR3 is 15 amino acids. V gene TRBV12-3 or TRBV12-4 combines with J gene TRBJ2-2; D is tentatively TRBD1 or TRBD2 (5 bases each). This TCR came from a woman aged 80 or older in good health. The sequencing input was blood. CDR3: CASAQGRTNTGELFF. DNA for the CDR3: TGTGCCAGTGCGCAGGGACGGACGAACACCGGGGAGCTGTTTTTT.